The rows below give T cell receptor beta chains drawn from one sample of a study of blood T cell repertoires in COVID-19. Sequencing used immunoSEQ multiplex PCR; TCRdb keeps in-frame clones, though not all of them. The table records some 300,000 clones, 70% to 90% of them present only once. Sequencing was done on a sample of peripheral blood. Every receptor here comes from a woman aged 50 to 60 with COVID-19, enrolled during active disease. CDR3s include the opening cysteine and the closing phenylalanine or tryptophan. Fields, in order: J gene, clone size, D gene, V gene, CDR3 DNA, CDR3 protein. A D gene is named only where the DNA matches it firmly. Size is omitted from some rows. Given values are once, few, many or a class for expanded clones.

TRBJ1-5,-,TRBD1,TRBV7-9,TGTGCCAGCAGCACACAGGGGTTCAATCAGCCCCAGCATTTT,CASSTQGFNQPQHF
TRBJ2-1,-,TRBD1,TRBV19,TGTGCCAGTAGTCCCGGGACAGGGATATTACATGAGCAGTTCTTC,CASSPGTGILHEQFF
TRBJ2-6,-,-,TRBV6-5,TGTGCCAGCAGTTTCCAGGGTACAGGGGCCAACGTCCTGACTTTC,CASSFQGTGANVLTF
TRBJ2-5,-,TRBD2,TRBV2,TGTGCCAGTCCGACTAGCGGGTTTCAAGAGACCCAGTACTTC,CASPTSGFQETQYF
TRBJ1-4,-,-,TRBV18,TGTGCCAGCTCACATTTCCAAGAAGCCAATGAAAAACTGTTTTTT,CASSHFQEANEKLFF
TRBJ1-2,-,-,TRBV19,TGTGCCAGTAGTGTGGATGAGCTTGGGGACACTAACTATGGCTACACCTTC,CASSVDELGDTNYGYTF
TRBJ2-1,-,TRBD2,TRBV10-1,TGCGCCAGCAGTGAGAGGAAGGGTTCGGGGGGTGAGCAGTTCTTC,CASSERKGSGGEQFF
TRBJ1-5,few,-,TRBV27,TGTGCCAGCAGTTTCGGGATTAAGGGCAATCAGCCCCAGCATTTT,CASSFGIKGNQPQHF
TRBJ2-1,-,-,TRBV3-1/TRBV3-2,TGTGCCAGCAGCCAAGCCCCTCTATCCTACAATGAGCAGTTCTTC,CASSQAPLSYNEQFF
TRBJ2-3,-,TRBD2,TRBV7-8,TGTGCCAGCAGCTGGCGGGGGGGGTCCACAGATACGCAGTATTTT,CASSWRGGSTDTQYF
TRBJ1-5,few,-,TRBV7-9,TGTGCCAGCAGCTTGCTCAGGGAGGATCAGCCCCAGCATTTT,CASSLLREDQPQHF
TRBJ1-2,-,-,TRBV19,TGTGCCAGTAGCCCTAGATTGATTGAGGGCTACACCTTC,CASSPRLIEGYTF
TRBJ1-1,-,-,TRBV27,TGTGCCAGCAGTTTAGGGCAGTTCACTGAAGCTTTCTTT,CASSLGQFTEAFF
TRBJ1-5,few,TRBD1,TRBV30,TGTGCCTGGAGTATCGGGGACAGAGAGCATCAGCCCCAGCATTTT,CAWSIGDREHQPQHF
TRBJ2-2,-,TRBD2,TRBV18,TGTGCCAGCTCACCGGTGGGGACTAGCGTTTCCGGGGAGCTGTTTTTT,CASSPVGTSVSGELFF
TRBJ1-3,-,TRBD1,TRBV15,TGTGCCACCAGCAGAGAGGGGACAGGGTCCGGCGCTGGAAACACCATATATTTT,CATSREGTGSGAGNTIYF
TRBJ2-1,-,-,TRBV29-1,TGCAGCGTTGAAGATCGCCGACAGTTCCGACGGAATGAGCAGTTCTTC,CSVEDRRQFRRNEQFF
TRBJ2-1,-,TRBD1,TRBV6-4,TGTGCCAGCAGTGGGGGACAGGGATCCAATGAGCAGTTCTTC,CASSGGQGSNEQFF
TRBJ1-2,-,TRBD1,TRBV6-1,TGTGCCAGCAGTGAACAAATAGGGACAGCTCCAAGTAACTATGGCTACACCTTC,CASSEQIGTAPSNYGYTF
TRBJ1-2,-,TRBD1,TRBV3-1/TRBV3-2,TGTGCCAGCAGCCAAGGTGGGACAGGGGGCTTTGGCTACACCTTC,CASSQGGTGGFGYTF
TRBJ1-1,once,-,TRBV5-4,TGTGCCAGCACACCAGGACAGACGAACACTGAAGCTTTCTTT,CASTPGQTNTEAFF
TRBJ2-1,-,-,TRBV30,TGTGCCTGGAGTAGACACTTCACAGATGAGCAGTTCTTC,CAWSRHFTDEQFF
TRBJ2-5,-,TRBD2,TRBV30,TGTGCCTGGAGTTCGGGACTAGCGACTTTTCAAGAGACCCAGTACTTC,CAWSSGLATFQETQYF
TRBJ2-2,-,-,TRBV24-1,TGTGCCACCAGTGATGCGGAGGGGGCCGCCGGGGAGCTGTTTTTT,CATSDAEGAAGELFF
TRBJ2-7,-,-,TRBV5-1,TGCGCCAGCAGCTCTAAACTTGACAGATCCTACGAGCAGTACTTC,CASSSKLDRSYEQYF
TRBJ2-5,-,-,TRBV30,TGTGCCTGGCTTAGAAATAAAGAGACCCAGTACTTC,CAWLRNKETQYF
TRBJ2-5,-,TRBD2,TRBV5-4,TGTGCCAGCAGCCGGGGGGGGCCGCGACAAGAGACCCAGTACTTC,CASSRGGPRQETQYF
TRBJ1-4,once,TRBD1,TRBV4-1,TGCGCCAGCAGCCCGACAGGGGGCCTGGCTAATGAAAAACTGTTTTTT,CASSPTGGLANEKLFF
TRBJ2-7,-,TRBD1,TRBV2,TGTGCCAGCAGTGATCCAACAGGGGGCTACGAGCAGTACTTC,CASSDPTGGYEQYF
TRBJ1-1,-,TRBD1,TRBV19,TGTGCCAGTAGTATTACAGGGGCTCGGGGTGAAGCTTTCTTT,CASSITGARGEAFF
TRBJ1-5,-,TRBD1,TRBV19,TGTGCCAGTAGCAAAGGGACAGTTTATCAGCCCCAGCATTTT,CASSKGTVYQPQHF
TRBJ1-1,-,-,TRBV6-4,TGTGCCAGCTCCCGCGGAACAACCCGGAACACTGAAGCTTTCTTT,CASSRGTTRNTEAFF
TRBJ2-1,-,-,TRBV13,TGTGCCAGCAGCACCCCCGTGGGAGCCGCCAATGAGCAGTTCTTC,CASSTPVGAANEQFF
TRBJ1-4,-,-,TRBV18,TGTGCCAGCTCACCCCTGGCGGGAACTAATGAAAAACTGTTTTTT,CASSPLAGTNEKLFF
TRBJ1-2,-,-,TRBV19,TGTGCCAGTAGAAAAACAGGGACCTATGGCTACACCTTC,CASRKTGTYGYTF
TRBJ2-3,-,-,TRBV27,TGTGCCAGCAGTTTACAGGGTGGGACAGATACGCAGTATTTT,CASSLQGGTDTQYF
TRBJ2-2,few,-,TRBV30,TGTGCCTGGAGTGTACACAGCGGGGAGCTGTTTTTT,CAWSVHSGELFF
TRBJ2-2,-,-,TRBV7-2,TGTGCCAGCAGCTTAACCAACCGACAAGCCACCGGGGAGCTGTTTTTT,CASSLTNRQATGELFF
TRBJ2-2,-,TRBD2,TRBV27,TGTGCCAGCATCCGAGCGGGAGACACCGGGGAGCTGTTTTTT,CASIRAGDTGELFF
TRBJ2-7,once,-,TRBV5-8,TGTGCCAGCAGCCTTAGCGAGAGTAGAAAGTACTTC,CASSLSESRKYF
TRBJ1-1,-,-,TRBV19,TGTGCCAGTAGTACACCCAAGTTCGGGGCTGAAGCTTTCTTT,CASSTPKFGAEAFF
TRBJ1-6,-,-,TRBV7-9,TGTGCCAGCAGCTCAGGGGACCCGAATTCACCCCTCCACTTT,CASSSGDPNSPLHF
TRBJ1-2,few,-,TRBV4-1,TGCGCCAGCAGCCAAGCATTGACAGTCGGGTATGGCTACACCTTC,CASSQALTVGYGYTF
TRBJ1-4,-,-,TRBV19,TGTGCCAGTAGTAACATAGACAGGCTAAATGAAAAACTGTTTTTT,CASSNIDRLNEKLFF
TRBJ2-7,-,TRBD1,TRBV19,TGTGCCAGTAGTAGGACAGGGGTGGGCGAGCAGTACTTC,CASSRTGVGEQYF
TRBJ2-7,-,TRBD2,TRBV7-2,TGTGCCAGCAGCAAGACTAGCGGAGACTCCTACGAGCAGTACTTC,CASSKTSGDSYEQYF
TRBJ2-3,-,TRBD2,TRBV5-1,TGCGCCAGCAGCATGACTAGCGGGAGGGCCTCGTATACGCAGTATTTT,CASSMTSGRASYTQYF
TRBJ1-1,-,TRBD1,TRBV19,TGTGCCAGTAATCAGGGGGCGGACGCTGAAGCTTTCTTT,CASNQGADAEAFF
TRBJ1-3,-,TRBD1,TRBV9,TGTGCCAGCGGGACAGCGGGAAACACCATATATTTT,CASGTAGNTIYF
TRBJ2-7,-,-,TRBV20-1,TGCAGTGCTAGTTCTACGGTAAACGCCGAGCAGTACTTC,CSASSTVNAEQYF
TRBJ2-3,-,-,TRBV18,TGTGCCAGCTCACCCCCGCAAGGAGGAGTCGTCGCAGATACGCAGTATTTT,CASSPPQGGVVADTQYF
TRBJ1-1,-,-,TRBV5-6,TGTGCCAGCAGTCGGGGAGCCCTGAACACTGAAGCTTTCTTT,CASSRGALNTEAFF
TRBJ1-5,-,-,TRBV30,TGTGCCTGGAGTGCATCCGGGAGCAATCAGCCCCAGCATTTT,CAWSASGSNQPQHF
TRBJ2-7,-,-,TRBV5-6,TGTGCCAGCAGCTTGTACGGGGAATACTACGAGCAGTACTTC,CASSLYGEYYEQYF
TRBJ2-2,-,-,TRBV24-1,TGTGCCACCAGTGACACTTGGGGGGCCGGGGAGCTGTTTTTT,CATSDTWGAGELFF